This T cell receptor beta chain was retrieved from a study of beta chain features in type 1 diabetes. Overall study: Examination of sorted cells across all samples involved more than 100,000,000 cells. Study outcomes and limitations: Insertions were fewer and deletions more numerous at VDJ junctions in type 1 diabetes patients.

Naive, central memory, regulatory and stem cell-like memory cells within the CD4+ compartment were sorted using CD45RO/CCR7/CD25/CD127/CD95/CD27. Purity exceeding 95% was reached by all sorted populations. Trimming took 2 bases from V and 6 from J, leaving 5 bases between them. The CDR3 sequence is 11 residues long. The V gene's germline CDR1 is SGHDT and CDR2 YYEEEE. Worth noting for this clone: Its cognate antigen is unknown.

The investigators reverse transcribed all of the isolated RNA, so they sequenced expressed TCRB transcripts. Sequenced by immunoSEQ multiplex PCR; TCRdb stores in-frame clones only, minus some. Of about 290,000 clones in the sample, 7.5% to 9.5% were seen once. Sequencing was carried out using central memory CD4+ T cells from blood. This sequence originates from a young woman in good health. The genes are TRBV5-6 and TRBJ2-5, with D uncertain. The CDR3 DNA is TGTGCCAGCAGCTTAATGAAGACCCAGTACTTC. This translates into CASSLMKTQYF.